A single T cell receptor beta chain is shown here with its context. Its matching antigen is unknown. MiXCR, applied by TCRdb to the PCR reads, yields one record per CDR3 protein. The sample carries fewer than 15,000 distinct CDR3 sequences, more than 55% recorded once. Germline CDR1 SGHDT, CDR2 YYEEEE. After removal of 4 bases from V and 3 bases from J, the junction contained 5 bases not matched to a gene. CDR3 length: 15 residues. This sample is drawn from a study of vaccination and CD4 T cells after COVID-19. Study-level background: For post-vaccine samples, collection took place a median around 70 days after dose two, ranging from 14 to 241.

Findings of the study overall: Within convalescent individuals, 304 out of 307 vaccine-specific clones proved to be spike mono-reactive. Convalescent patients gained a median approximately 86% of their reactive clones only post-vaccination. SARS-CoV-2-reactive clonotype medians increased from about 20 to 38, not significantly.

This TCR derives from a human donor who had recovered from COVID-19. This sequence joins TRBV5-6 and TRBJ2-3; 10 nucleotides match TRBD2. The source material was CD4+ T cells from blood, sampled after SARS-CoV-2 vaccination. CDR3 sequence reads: CASSPRGLATDTQYF. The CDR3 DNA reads TGTGCCAGCAGCCCTCGGGGACTAGCGACAGATACGCAGTATTTT.